Sequencing of this TCR beta chain was carried out in a study of blood T cell repertoires in COVID-19. Across the whole study: T cells, B-cell-depleted T cells, or PBMCs supplied cDNA or gDNA.

The method was immunoSEQ multiplex PCR; TCRdb's version includes in-frame clones alone and lacks a portion of them. The sample holds under 200,000 clones; about 74% are singletons and the top ten take approximately 8%. The germline CDR1 and CDR2 sequences are MGHRA and YSYEKL. V gave up 5 bases and J gave up 4 bases; unmatched junction bases: 5. The CDR3 is 14 residues long. The chain joins TRBV4-1 to TRBJ2-3, with 8 positions matching TRBD1. Input material: peripheral blood. The source is a man between 60 and 75 years old with acute or convalescent COVID-19. Here the CDR3 DNA reads TGCGCCAGCAGCACCGGACAGGGACCAGATACGCAGTATTTT. It yields the protein CASSTGQGPDTQYF.